This T cell receptor (beta chain) was captured by sequencing in a study of cytomegalovirus exposure and HLA in healthy donors. Study summary: In a later analysis, the roughly 120 validation repertoires were reported to have used the same platform as the 650 to 800 first-cohort repertoires.

With regard to this clone: Its specificity is unknown.

The trim removed 2 bases at V and 4 bases at J, leaving 2 bases unmatched. In germline, CDR1 is SQVTM, CDR2 ANQGSEA. This CDR3 region has 13 residues. Study conclusions and caveats: The majority of TCR sequences were rare, yet some public TCRs appeared in many donors.

Data came from immunoSEQ multiplex PCR; TCRdb stores just in-frame clones and leaves some out. The table has about 160,000 clones, 96% seen once; the top ten hold 0.89%. The donors were members of the 120-subject validation cohort (separate from the 666-subject first cohort). The source is a woman aged 18-35 years in good health and CMV-seronegative. This chain links TRBV29-1 with TRBJ1-2; 9 bases fit TRBD1. Sequenced: PBMCs. CDR3 loop: CSVETGGSYGYTF. The CDR3 region has the DNA TGCAGCGTTGAAACAGGGGGCAGCTATGGCTACACCTTC.